These 17 T cell receptor beta chains came from one sample sequenced in a study of long-term antiretroviral therapy in people with HIV. The authors ran the immunoSEQ assay, v3.0, at survey level. Using immunoSEQ multiplex PCR, the repertoire was profiled, and TCRdb retains in-frame clones only, with some absent. The table has roughly 13,000 clones, 75% to 85% seen once; the top ten hold roughly 19%. The sample in question was unsorted PBMCs, obtained 1.3 years before starting antiretroviral therapy. The source of these receptors is a man in his forties with HIV.

The V call is TRBV7-8, the J call TRBJ2-3; TRBD2 agrees at 7 bases. Germline V gene sequence: CDR1 SGHVS, CDR2 FQNEAQ. The CDR3 consists of 16 residues. V lost 5 bases to trimming and J lost 6 bases; unmatched junction nucleotides: 14. The CDR3 reads CASSHRFGGNGDTQYF. DNA of the CDR3: TGTGCCAGCAGCCACCGCTTCGGGGGGAACGGGGATACGCAGTATTTT.

A single count supports this clone. The chain employs TRBV19 and TRBJ1-5; 7 nucleotides agree with TRBD1. The CDR3 covers 17 residues. The junction had 11 bases not matched to a gene; V was cut back by 6 bases and J by 0 bases. Germline V lookup: CDR1 LNHDA, CDR2 SQIVND (reference sequence). The CDR3, as DNA: TGTGCCAGTAGCAGACAGGGTGTCCAGGGTAGCAATCAGCCCCAGCATTTT. Its translation is CASSRQGVQGSNQPQHF.

J is TRBJ1-2 and V is TRBV10-3, with TRBD1 matching over 12 bases. With 3 bases clipped from V and 7 bases from J, the junction kept 9 bases outside the gene matches. The CDR3 has 16 residues. CDR1 and CDR2 from the germline V gene are ENHRY and SYGVKD. The CDR3 protein is CAISERDRDRGLGYTF. The DNA of the CDR3 is TGTGCCATCAGTGAAAGAGACCGGGACAGGGGGCTTGGCTACACCTTC.

CDR3 DNA sequence: TGCGCCAGCAGCTTGGCAGCGGTGAACACCGGGGAGCTGTTTTTT. It yields the protein CASSLAAVNTGELFF. This chain links TRBV5-1 with TRBJ2-2; maybe TRBD2 (5 bases). Between the trimmed V and J ends, which lost 0 bases and 1 base, there was a span of 7 bases. The germline gives CDR1 SGHRS, CDR2 YFSETQ. The CDR3 totals 15 residues.

The chain has TRBV2 and TRBJ2-3; 8 nucleotides agree with TRBD1. V was clipped by 4 bases and J by 4 bases; unmatched bases: 4. CDR3 size: 14 residues. From germline, CDR1 is SNHLY and CDR2 FYNNEI. CDR3 bases: TGTGCCAGCAGTGCTGCAGGGGGCGCAGATACGCAGTATTTT. Translated, it gives CASSAAGGADTQYF.

The chain is built from TRBV19 and TRBJ1-6; D is uncertain. The V gene's germline CDR1 is LNHDA and CDR2 SQIVND (reference sequence). Between the trimmed V and J ends, which lost 3 bases and 6 bases, there was a span of 9 bases. The CDR3 spans 14 residues. The CDR3 DNA follows: TGTGCCAGTAGTATGCGGGAGGGTAATTCACCCCTCCACTTT. Translating it yields CASSMREGNSPLHF.

This sequence joins TRBV5-6 and TRBJ2-2, with D possibly being TRBD1 or TRBD2 (5 bases each). Germline CDR1 is SGHDT and CDR2 is YYEEEE. Trimming pared 3 bases from V and 0 bases from J, leaving 15 bases between. This CDR3 contains 17 residues. This CDR3 reads CASSSQGRLANTGELFF. In nucleotides, the CDR3 is TGTGCCAGCAGCTCCCAGGGACGCCTCGCGAACACCGGGGAGCTGTTTTTT. The full variable domain, in which reference TRBV5-6 and TRBJ2-2 provide the parts outside the CDR3, is DAGVTQSPTHLIKTRGQQVTLRCSPKSGHDTVSWYQQALGQGPQFIFQYYEEEERQRGNFPDRFSGHQFPNYSSELNVNALLLGDSALYLCASSSQGRLANTGELFFGEGSRLTVL.

Here the CDR3 DNA reads TGTGCCAGCAGTGCATCTACAGGGTGGGGGCAGTTCTTC. Amino acids: CASSASTGWGQFF. The V call is TRBV27, the J call TRBJ2-1, with D perhaps TRBD1 (6 bases). This CDR3 comprises 13 residues. V lost 5 bases, J lost 12 bases, and 17 bases lay in between. Germline V gene data show CDR1 as MNHEY and CDR2 as SMNVEV (reference sequence).

V is TRBV30 and J is TRBJ1-2, with D perhaps TRBD1 (6 bases). There are 13 residues in the CDR3. Germline CDR1 GTSNPN, CDR2 SVGIG (reference sequence). The V and J ends lost 0 bases and 6 bases respectively, with 11 bases between them. DNA of the CDR3: TGTGCCTGGAGTGTATTGGGGGGGCATGGCTACACCTTC. This encodes CAWSVLGGHGYTF.

This clone was observed a single time. The chain has TRBV4-1 and TRBJ1-1; TRBD1 matches at 9 bases. The germline V gene has CDR1 MGHRA and CDR2 YSYEKL. The trim removed 4 bases at V and 6 bases at J, leaving 3 bases unmatched. The CDR3 is 13 residues long. The CDR3 sequence: CASSRGQGPEAFF. CDR3 bases: TGCGCCAGCAGCCGGGGACAGGGACCTGAAGCTTTCTTT.

There are a few counts of this clone. This chain uses TRBV5-4 with TRBJ1-6; no firm D call. The CDR3 is 16 amino acids. Per germline, CDR1 SGHNT and CDR2 YYREEE (reference sequence). Trimming left V 0 bases short and J 2 bases short, with 9 bases between. CDR3 sequence reads: CASSLGGQAYNSPLHF. The CDR3 bases are TGTGCCAGCAGCTTGGGCGGGCAGGCCTATAATTCACCCCTCCACTTT. The full variable domain, rest sourced from reference TRBV5-4 and TRBJ1-6, is ETGVTQSPTHLIKTRGQQVTLRCSSQSGHNTVSWYQQALGQGPQFIFQYYREEENGRGNFPPRFSGLQFPNYSSELNVNALELDDSALYLCASSLGGQAYNSPLHFGNGTRLTVT.

The gene calls are TRBV30 and TRBJ1-2; D remains ambiguous. This CDR3 comprises 15 residues. The germline V gene encodes CDR1 GTSNPN and CDR2 SVGIG (reference sequence). The V and J ends lost 1 base and 0 bases respectively, with 12 bases between them. The CDR3: CAWSEGPVPNYGYTF. CDR3 DNA: TGTGCCTGGAGTGAAGGACCCGTCCCTAACTATGGCTACACCTTC. Complete variable domain (other parts from reference TRBV30 and TRBJ1-2): SQTIHQWPATLVQPVGSPLSLECTVEGTSNPNLYWYRQAAGRGLQLLFYSVGIGQISSEVPQNLSASRPQDRQFILSSKKLLLSDSGFYLCAWSEGPVPNYGYTFGSGTRLTVV.

This clone has more than one count but fewer than ten. The CDR3 loop is CASSSPGDPVYEQYF. Written as DNA, the CDR3 is TGTGCCAGCAGTTCCCCGGGTGACCCCGTCTACGAGCAGTACTTC. This sequence joins TRBV27 and TRBJ2-7; D is unresolved. CDR3 size: 15 residues. Germline lookup yields CDR1 MNHEY and CDR2 SMNVEV (reference sequence). Trimming pared 4 bases from V and 3 bases from J, leaving 16 bases between.

The chain couples TRBV7-9 to TRBJ1-1; TRBD1 matches at 7 bases. J was trimmed by 1 base and V by 5 bases; bases with no gene match: 10. The germline V gene has CDR1 SEHNR and CDR2 FQNEAQ (reference sequence). The CDR3 runs to 16 residues. In DNA, the CDR3 is TGTGCCAGCAGCCTCTTAGGGGGCTGGGGGAACACTGAAGCTTTCTTT. Its translation is CASSLLGGWGNTEAFF.

This clone has just one count. The genes are TRBV6-6 and TRBJ2-2; D is uncertain. This CDR3 is built from 15 residues. The germline V gene has CDR1 MNHNY and CDR2 SVGAGI (reference sequence). Trimming removed 9 bases from V and 1 base from J, with 15 bases in between. The CDR3 sequence is CASSKGQLNTGELFF. CDR3 DNA: TGTGCCAGTTCAAAAGGGCAGCTGAACACCGGGGAGCTGTTTTTT.

This chain connects TRBV9 to TRBJ2-7; 10 nucleotides line up with TRBD1. The germline V gene has CDR1 SGDLS and CDR2 YYNGEE. This CDR3 has 15 residues. V lost 2 bases to trimming and J lost 3 bases; unmatched junction nucleotides: 5. The chain's CDR3 is CASSVSGTGDYEQYF. CDR3 DNA: TGTGCCAGCAGCGTTTCCGGGACAGGGGACTACGAGCAGTACTTC.

The J gene is TRBJ2-2, the V gene TRBV4-2; maybe TRBD2 (5 bases). Trimming took off 0 bases at V and 2 bases at J, with 13 bases between the two ends. The CDR3 spans 17 residues. Germline CDR1 is LGHNA and CDR2 is YNFKEQ. The CDR3 region is CASSQESGILNTGELFF. CDR3 nucleotide sequence: TGTGCCAGCAGCCAAGAATCGGGGATCCTTAACACCGGGGAGCTGTTTTTT.